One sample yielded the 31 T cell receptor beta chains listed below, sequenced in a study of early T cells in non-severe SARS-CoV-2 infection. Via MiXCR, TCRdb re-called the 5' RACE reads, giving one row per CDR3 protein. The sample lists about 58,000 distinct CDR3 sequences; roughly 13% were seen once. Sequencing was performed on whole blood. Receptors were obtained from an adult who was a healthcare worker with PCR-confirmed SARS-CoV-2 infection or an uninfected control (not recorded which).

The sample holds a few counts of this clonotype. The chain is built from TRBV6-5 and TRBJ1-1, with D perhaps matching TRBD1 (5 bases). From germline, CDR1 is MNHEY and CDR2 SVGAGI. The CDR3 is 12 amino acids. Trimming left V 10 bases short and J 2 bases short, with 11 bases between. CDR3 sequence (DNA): TGTGCCACACGGGGCTTAAACACTGAAGCTTTCTTT. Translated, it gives CATRGLNTEAFF.

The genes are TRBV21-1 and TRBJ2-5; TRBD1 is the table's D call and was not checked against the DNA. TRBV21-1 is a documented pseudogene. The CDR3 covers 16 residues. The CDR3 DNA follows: TGTGCCAGCAGCAAAGGAAGAGGGGGCGGGCAAGAGACCCAGTACTTC. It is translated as CASSKGRGGGQETQYF.

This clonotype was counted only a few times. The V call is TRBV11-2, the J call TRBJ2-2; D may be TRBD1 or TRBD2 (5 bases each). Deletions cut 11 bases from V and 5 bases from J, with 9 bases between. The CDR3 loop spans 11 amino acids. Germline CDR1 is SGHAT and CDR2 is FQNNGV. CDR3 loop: CAWWGTGELFF. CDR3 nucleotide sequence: TGTGCCTGGTGGGGGACCGGGGAGCTGTTTTTT.

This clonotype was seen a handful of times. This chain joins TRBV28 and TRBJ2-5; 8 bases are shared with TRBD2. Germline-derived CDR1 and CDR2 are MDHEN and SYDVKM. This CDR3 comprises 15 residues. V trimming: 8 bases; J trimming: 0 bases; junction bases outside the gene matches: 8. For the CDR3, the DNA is TGTGCCAGCGGCCAGACTAGCGCGTACCAAGAGACCCAGTACTTC. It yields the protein CASGQTSAYQETQYF.

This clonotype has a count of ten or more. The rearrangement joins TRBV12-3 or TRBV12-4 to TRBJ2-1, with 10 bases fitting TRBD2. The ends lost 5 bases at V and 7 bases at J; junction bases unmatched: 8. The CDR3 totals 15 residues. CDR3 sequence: CASSPSGRARNEQFF. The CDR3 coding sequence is TGTGCCAGCAGTCCAAGCGGGAGGGCCAGGAATGAGCAGTTCTTC.

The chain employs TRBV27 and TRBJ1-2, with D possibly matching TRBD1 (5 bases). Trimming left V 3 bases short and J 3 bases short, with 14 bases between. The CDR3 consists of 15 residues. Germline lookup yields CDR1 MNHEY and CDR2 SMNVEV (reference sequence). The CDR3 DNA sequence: TGTGCCAGCAGTTTCAAGGGGCGAGGTGACTATGGCTACACCTTC. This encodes CASSFKGRGDYGYTF.

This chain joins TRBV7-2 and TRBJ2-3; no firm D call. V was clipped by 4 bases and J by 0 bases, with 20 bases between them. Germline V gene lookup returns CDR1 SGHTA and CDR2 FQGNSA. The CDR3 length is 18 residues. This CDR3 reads CASSSELGTTDSTDTQYF. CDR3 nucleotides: TGTGCCAGCAGCTCGGAGTTAGGTACGACGGATAGCACAGATACGCAGTATTTT.

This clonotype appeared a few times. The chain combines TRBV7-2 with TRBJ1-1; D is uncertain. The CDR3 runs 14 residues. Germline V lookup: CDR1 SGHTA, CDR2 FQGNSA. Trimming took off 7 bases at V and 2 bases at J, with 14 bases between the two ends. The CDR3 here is CASNARPGNTEAFF. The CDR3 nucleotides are TGTGCCAGCAACGCCAGACCGGGAAACACTGAAGCTTTCTTT.

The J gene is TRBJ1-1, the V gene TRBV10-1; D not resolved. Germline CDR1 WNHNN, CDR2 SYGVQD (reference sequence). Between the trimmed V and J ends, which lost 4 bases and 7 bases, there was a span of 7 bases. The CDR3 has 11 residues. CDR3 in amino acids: CASSGGNEAFF. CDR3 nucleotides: TGCGCCAGCAGTGGTGGTAATGAAGCTTTCTTT.

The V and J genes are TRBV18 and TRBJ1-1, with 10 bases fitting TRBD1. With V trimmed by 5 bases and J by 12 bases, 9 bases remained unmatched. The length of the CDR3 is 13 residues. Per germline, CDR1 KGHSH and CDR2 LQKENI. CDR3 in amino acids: CASSVQTGGGTFF. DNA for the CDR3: TGTGCCAGCTCAGTTCAGACAGGGGGCGGAACTTTCTTT.

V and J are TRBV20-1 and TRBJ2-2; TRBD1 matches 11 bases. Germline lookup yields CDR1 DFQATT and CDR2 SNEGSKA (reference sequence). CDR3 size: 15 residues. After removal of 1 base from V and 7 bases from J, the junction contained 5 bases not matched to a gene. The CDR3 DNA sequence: TGCAGTGCTAGAGCTCCGGGACAGGGGGTCGGGGAGCTGTTTTTT. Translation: CSARAPGQGVGELFF.

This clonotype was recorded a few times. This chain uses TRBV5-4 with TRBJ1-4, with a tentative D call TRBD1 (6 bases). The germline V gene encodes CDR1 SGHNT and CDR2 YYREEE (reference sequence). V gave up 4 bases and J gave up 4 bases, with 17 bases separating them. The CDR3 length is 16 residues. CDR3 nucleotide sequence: TGTGCCAGCAGCACCTTTGGACAGTCTATTAATGAAAAACTGTTTTTT. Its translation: CASSTFGQSINEKLFF.

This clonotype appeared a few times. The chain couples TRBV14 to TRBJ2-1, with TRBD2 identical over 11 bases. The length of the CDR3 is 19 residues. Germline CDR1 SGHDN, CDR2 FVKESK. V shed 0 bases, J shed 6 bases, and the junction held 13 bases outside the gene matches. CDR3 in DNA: TGTGCCAGCAGCCAAGATCAGAATGCGGGACTAGCGGTTATCAATGAGCAGTTCTTC. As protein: CASSQDQNAGLAVINEQFF.

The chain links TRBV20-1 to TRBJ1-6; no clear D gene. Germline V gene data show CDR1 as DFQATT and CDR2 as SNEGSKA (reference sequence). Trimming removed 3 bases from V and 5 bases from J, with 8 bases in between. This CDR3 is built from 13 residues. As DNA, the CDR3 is TGCAGTGCTAGCTTAGGCCATAATTCACCCCTCCACTTT. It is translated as CSASLGHNSPLHF.

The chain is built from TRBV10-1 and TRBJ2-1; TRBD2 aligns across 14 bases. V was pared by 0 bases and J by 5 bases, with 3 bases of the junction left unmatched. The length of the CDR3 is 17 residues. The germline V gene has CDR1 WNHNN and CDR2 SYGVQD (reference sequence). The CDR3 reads CASSESTSGGAHNEQFF. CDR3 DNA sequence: TGCGCCAGCAGTGAGTCGACTAGCGGGGGGGCCCACAATGAGCAGTTCTTC.

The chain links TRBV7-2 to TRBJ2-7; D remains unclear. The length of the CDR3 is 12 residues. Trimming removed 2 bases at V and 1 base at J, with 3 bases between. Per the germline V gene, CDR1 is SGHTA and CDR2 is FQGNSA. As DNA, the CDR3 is TGTGCCAGCAGCTTATATTCCTACGAGCAGTACTTC. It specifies CASSLYSYEQYF.

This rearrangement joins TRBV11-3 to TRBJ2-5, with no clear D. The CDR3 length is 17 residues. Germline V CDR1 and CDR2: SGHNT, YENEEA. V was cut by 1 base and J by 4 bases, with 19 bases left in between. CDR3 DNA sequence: TGTGCCAGCAGCTTAGCGGTCGGGCGTTCAGATGGAGAGACCCAGTACTTC. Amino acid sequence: CASSLAVGRSDGETQYF.

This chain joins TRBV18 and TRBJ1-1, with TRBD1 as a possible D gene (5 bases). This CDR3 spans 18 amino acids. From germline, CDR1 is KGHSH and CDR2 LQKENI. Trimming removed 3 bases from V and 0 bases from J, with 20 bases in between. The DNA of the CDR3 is TGTGCCAGCTCACCTTTTGGACGAGTGGGGGAAATGAACACTGAAGCTTTCTTT. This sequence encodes CASSPFGRVGEMNTEAFF. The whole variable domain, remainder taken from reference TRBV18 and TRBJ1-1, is NAGVMQNPRHLVRRRGQEARLRCSPMKGHSHVYWYRQLPEEGLKFMVYLQKENIIDESGMPKERFSAEFPKEGPSILRIQQVVRGDSAAYFCASSPFGRVGEMNTEAFFGQGTRLTVV.

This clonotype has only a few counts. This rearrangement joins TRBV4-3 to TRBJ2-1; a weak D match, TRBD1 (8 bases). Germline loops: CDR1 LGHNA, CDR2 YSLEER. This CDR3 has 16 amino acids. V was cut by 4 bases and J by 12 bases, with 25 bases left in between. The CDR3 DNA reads TGCGCCAGCAGCCCCAACAGGGGGGTTCTTGCGGGAGTGCAGTTCTTC. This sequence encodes CASSPNRGVLAGVQFF.

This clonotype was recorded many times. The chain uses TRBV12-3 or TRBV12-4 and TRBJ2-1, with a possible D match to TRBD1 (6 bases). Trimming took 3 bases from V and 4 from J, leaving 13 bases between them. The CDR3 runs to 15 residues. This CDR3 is CASSFRDNGYNEQFF. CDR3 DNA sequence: TGTGCCAGCAGTTTCAGGGACAACGGGTACAATGAGCAGTTCTTC.

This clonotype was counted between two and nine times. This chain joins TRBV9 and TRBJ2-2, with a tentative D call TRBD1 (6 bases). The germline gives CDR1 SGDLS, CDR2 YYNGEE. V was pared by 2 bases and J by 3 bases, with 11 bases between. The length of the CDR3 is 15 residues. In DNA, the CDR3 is TGTGCCAGCAGCGTCAGGGGTTTGGACACCGGGGAGCTGTTTTTT. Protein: CASSVRGLDTGELFF.

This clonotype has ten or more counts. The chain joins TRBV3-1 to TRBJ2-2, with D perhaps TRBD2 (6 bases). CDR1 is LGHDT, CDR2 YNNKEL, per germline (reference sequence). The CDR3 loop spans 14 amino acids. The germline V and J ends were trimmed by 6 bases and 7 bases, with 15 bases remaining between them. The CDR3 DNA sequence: TGTGCCAGCAGTTCAAGCGGGTGGTTCGGGGAGCTGTTTTTT. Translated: CASSSSGWFGELFF. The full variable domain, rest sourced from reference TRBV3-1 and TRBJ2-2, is DTAVSQTPKYLVTQMGNDKSIKCEQNLGHDTMYWYKQDSKKFLKIMFSYNNKELIINETVPNRFSPKSPDKAHLNLHINSLELGDSAVYFCASSSSGWFGELFFGEGSRLTVL.

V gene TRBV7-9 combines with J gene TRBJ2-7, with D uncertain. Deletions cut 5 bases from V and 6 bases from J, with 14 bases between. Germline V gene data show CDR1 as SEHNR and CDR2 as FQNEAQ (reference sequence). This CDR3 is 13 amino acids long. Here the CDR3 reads CASSNDGPGEQYF. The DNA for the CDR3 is TGTGCCAGCAGCAACGACGGGCCGGGCGAGCAGTACTTC.

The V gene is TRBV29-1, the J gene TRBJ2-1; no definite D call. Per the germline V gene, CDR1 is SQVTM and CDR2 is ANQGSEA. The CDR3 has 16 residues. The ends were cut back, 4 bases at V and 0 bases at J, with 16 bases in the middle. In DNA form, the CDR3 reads TGCAGCGTTGGTGGGCGTATACTCAGCTCCTACAATGAGCAGTTCTTC. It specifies CSVGGRILSSYNEQFF.

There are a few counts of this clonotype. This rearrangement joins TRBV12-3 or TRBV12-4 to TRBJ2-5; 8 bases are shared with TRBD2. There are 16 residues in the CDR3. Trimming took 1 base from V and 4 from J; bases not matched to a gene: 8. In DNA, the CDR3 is TGTGCCAGCAGTTTAGTGGCGGGAGGAAGTCCAGAGACCCAGTACTTC. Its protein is CASSLVAGGSPETQYF.

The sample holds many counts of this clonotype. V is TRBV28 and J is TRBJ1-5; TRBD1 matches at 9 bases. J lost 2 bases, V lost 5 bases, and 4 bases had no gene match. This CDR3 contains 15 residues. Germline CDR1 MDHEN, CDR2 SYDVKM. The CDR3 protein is CASSRTGGGNQPQHF. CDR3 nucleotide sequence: TGTGCCAGCAGTCGCACAGGGGGCGGCAATCAGCCCCAGCATTTT.

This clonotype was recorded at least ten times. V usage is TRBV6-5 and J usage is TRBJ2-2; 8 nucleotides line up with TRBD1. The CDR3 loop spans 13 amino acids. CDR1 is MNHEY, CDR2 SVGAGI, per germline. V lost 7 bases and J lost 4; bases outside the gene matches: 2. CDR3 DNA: TGTGCCAGCACAGGGGGCGTCACCGGGGAGCTGTTTTTT. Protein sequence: CASTGGVTGELFF.

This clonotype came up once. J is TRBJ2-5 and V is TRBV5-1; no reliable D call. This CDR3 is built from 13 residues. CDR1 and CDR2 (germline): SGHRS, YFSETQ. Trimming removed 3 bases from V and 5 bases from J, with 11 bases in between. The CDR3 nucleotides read TGCGCCAGCAGCTCGGGCAGTTACGAGACCCAGTACTTC. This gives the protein CASSSGSYETQYF.

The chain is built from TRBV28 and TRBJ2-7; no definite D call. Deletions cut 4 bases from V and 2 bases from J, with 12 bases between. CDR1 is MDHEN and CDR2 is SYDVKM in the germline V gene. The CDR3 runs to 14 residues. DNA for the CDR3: TGTGCCAGCAGTTCTTACCGGCAACCCTACGAGCAGTACTTC. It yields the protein CASSSYRQPYEQYF.

As DNA, the CDR3 is TGCGCCAGCAGCCAAGAACGGACTAGCGGGATAGATGAGCAGTTCTTC. It yields the protein CASSQERTSGIDEQFF. This chain joins TRBV4-3 and TRBJ2-1; 12 positions agree with TRBD2. The germline V gene encodes CDR1 LGHNA and CDR2 YSLEER. V gave up 0 bases and J gave up 8 bases; unmatched junction bases: 5. This CDR3 has 16 amino acids.

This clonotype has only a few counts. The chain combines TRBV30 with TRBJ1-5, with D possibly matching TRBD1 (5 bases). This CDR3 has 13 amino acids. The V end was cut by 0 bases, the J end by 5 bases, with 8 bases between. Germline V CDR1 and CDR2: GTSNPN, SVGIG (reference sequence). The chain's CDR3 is CAWSVLGDQPQHF. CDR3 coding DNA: TGTGCCTGGAGTGTACTAGGGGATCAGCCCCAGCATTTT.